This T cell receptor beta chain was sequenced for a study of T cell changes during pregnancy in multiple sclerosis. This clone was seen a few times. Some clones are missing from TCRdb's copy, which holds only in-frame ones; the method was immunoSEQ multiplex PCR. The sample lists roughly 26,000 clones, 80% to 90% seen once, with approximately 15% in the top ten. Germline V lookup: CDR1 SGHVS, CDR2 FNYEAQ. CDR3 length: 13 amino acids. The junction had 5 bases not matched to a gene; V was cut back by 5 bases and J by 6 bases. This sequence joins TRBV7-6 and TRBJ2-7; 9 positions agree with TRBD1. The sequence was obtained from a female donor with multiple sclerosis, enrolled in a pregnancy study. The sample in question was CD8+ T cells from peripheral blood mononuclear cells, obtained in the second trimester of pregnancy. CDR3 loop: CASSVGQGSEQYF. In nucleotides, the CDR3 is TGTGCCAGCAGCGTAGGACAGGGGAGCGAGCAGTACTTC.